This T cell receptor (beta chain) was found in a study of cytomegalovirus exposure and HLA in healthy donors. Data came from immunoSEQ multiplex PCR; TCRdb stores just in-frame clones and leaves some out. The sample shows about 190,000 clones, roughly 88% of them seen only once. The CDR3 is 13 amino acids. The germline V gene encodes CDR1 LGHNT and CDR2 FRNRAP. V dropped 2 bases and J dropped 0 bases, with 4 bases sitting between them. Material: PBMCs. The sequence derives from a woman aged 18-30 years in good health and CMV-seronegative. The V gene is TRBV12-5, the J gene TRBJ1-1; the D is unclear. DNA of the CDR3: TGTGCTAGTGGTTTGACAGTGAACACTGAAGCTTTCTTT. It translates to CASGLTVNTEAFF.